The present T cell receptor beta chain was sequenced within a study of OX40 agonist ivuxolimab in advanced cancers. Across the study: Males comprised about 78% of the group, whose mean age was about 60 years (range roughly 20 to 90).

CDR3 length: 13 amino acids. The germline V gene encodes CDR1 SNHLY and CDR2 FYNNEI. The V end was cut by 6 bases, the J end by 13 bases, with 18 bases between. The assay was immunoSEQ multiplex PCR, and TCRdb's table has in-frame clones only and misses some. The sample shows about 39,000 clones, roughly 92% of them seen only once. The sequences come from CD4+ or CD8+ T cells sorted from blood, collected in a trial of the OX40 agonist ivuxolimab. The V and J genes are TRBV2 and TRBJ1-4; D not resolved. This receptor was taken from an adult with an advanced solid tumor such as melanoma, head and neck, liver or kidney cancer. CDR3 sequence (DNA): TGTGCCAGCAGAAACCTACTCAATAATAGACTGTTTTTT. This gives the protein CASRNLLNNRLFF. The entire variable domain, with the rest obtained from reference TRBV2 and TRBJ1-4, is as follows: EPEVTQTPSHQVTQMGQEVILRCVPISNHLYFYWYRQILGQKVEFLVSFYNNEISEKSEIFDDQFSVERPDGSNFTLKIRSTKLEDSAMYFCASRNLLNNRLFFGSGTQLSVL.